This T cell receptor (beta chain) originates from a study of T cell changes during pregnancy in multiple sclerosis. Sequencing used immunoSEQ multiplex PCR; TCRdb keeps in-frame clones, though not all of them. This table holds 90,000 to 100,000 clones, roughly 93% found once. The trim removed 6 bases at V and 2 bases at J, leaving 10 bases unmatched. Looked up from germline, CDR1 is MDHEN and CDR2 is SYDVKM. The CDR3 consists of 17 residues. This material consisted of peripheral blood, taken in the third trimester of pregnancy. This sequence was found in a female donor with multiple sclerosis, enrolled in a pregnancy study. The V gene is TRBV28, the J gene TRBJ1-5, with 10 positions matching TRBD1. The CDR3 nucleotides are TGTGCCAGCAGCACCGGGACAGGGGTATTGGGCAATCAGCCCCAGCATTTT. Protein: CASSTGTGVLGNQPQHF.